This TCR beta chain was sequenced during a study of blood T cell repertoires in COVID-19 (dated by TCRdb to the early 2020s). As for the study more broadly: Samples from collaborators originated in the United States, Italy and Spain and spanned both the acute and convalescent phases of COVID-19. The material from the prospective study consisted of cDNA or gDNA derived from T cells, B-cell-depleted T cells, or PBMCs. The dataset comprised deeply sampled blood TCRbeta repertoires from subjects exposed to, actively infected with, or recovered from COVID-19. The repertoires were released in a freely available public database meant as a resource for research on the immune response to SARS-CoV-2. Samples came from the ongoing ImmuneRACE study (first 160 participants) plus 1,254 subjects from 6 global collaborators. The sample metadata nearly always contained a de-identified subject ID, COVID-19 status, age in years and sex. HLA class I and class II types, where available, came from metadata supplied by the sample provider rather than from assay-based typing. Broad study findings and their caveats: Clinical and demographic metadata were provided uncurated, with the amount varying by source and participant.

Measured from the cysteine to the phenylalanine, the CDR3 is 13 residues long. Only the CDR3 region is kept as DNA, spanning 39 bases read in frame from base 1. The CDR1 and CDR2 encoded by the germline V gene are MGHDK and SYGVNS. Cut back by 7 bases and 0 bases, the V and J ends lie 7 bases apart. Concerning this clone: Its cognate antigen has yet to be identified. Base qualities are not recorded, but no much larger clone differs from it by a single base.

The collaborating institutions used their own protocols to collect whole blood in K2EDTA tubes. For TCRbeta analysis, collaborators shipped samples in one of three forms: frozen whole blood, isolated PBMCs, or DNA extracted from either of those sample types. TCRbeta CDR3 regions were amplified from genomic DNA using the immunoSEQ Assay, a bias-controlled multiplex PCR. The study's own analysis went as follows. The number of nucleated cells in each sample was estimated by amplification of reference gene primers within the assay. Sequence reads were collapsed and filtered to measure the absolute abundance of every unique TCRbeta CDR3 rearrangement. Productive Simpson clonality was computed per sample as the square root of Simpson's diversity index over productive rearrangements. This immuneACCESS table, as held by TCRdb, lists in-frame sequences with V and J called but not all clones. Of the missing ones, under half trace to an unresolved V gene in checked studies; the others have no known cause. V, J and clone size derive from that table, while D and trimming were established from the DNA sequence. Across this sample there are 90,000 to 120,000 clones, with 75% to 90% seen only once. Less than 40% of the sample is taken by the ten largest.

Sample: peripheral blood. The sequence was obtained from a woman older than 75 with acute or convalescent COVID-19. This sequence uses TRBV25-1 and TRBJ2-1; TRBD2 is a possible D gene, resting on 6 matching bases. The base sequence is TGTGCCAGCACCGGGAGCTCCTACAATGAGCAGTTCTTC. Translation gives CASTGSSYNEQFF.